Listed below are T cell receptor beta chains from one sample, sequenced in a study of blood T cell repertoires in COVID-19. Some clones are missing from TCRdb's copy, which holds only in-frame ones; the method was immunoSEQ multiplex PCR. The repertoire includes 120,000 to 150,000 clones, over 70% of them detected once, and roughly 4% sits in the top ten. What was sequenced was PBMCs or T cells enriched from blood (not recorded which). The receptors come from a man aged 45-65 years in a cohort exposed to, infected with or recovered from COVID-19 (not recorded which). Each CDR3 is given with its conserved first and last residue. A D gene is named only where the DNA matches it firmly. Clone size is shown for a subset of rows, as once, few, many or a class of expanded clone.

-,TRBV7-9,-,TRBJ1-2,TGTGCCAGCAGCTTAGCGGTGTCGGGATATGGCTACACCTTC,CASSLAVSGYGYTF
-,TRBV10-3,-,TRBJ1-6,TGTGCCATCGCGAGGGGGGGCGCAGAAAATTCACCCCTCCACTTT,CAIARGGAENSPLHF
TRBD1,TRBV5-5,-,TRBJ2-7,TGTGCCAGCAGCACCGGGACAGCTATAGGAGACGAGCAGTACTTC,CASSTGTAIGDEQYF
TRBD1,TRBV9,once,TRBJ2-2,TGTGCCAGCAGCGTTTCACAGGGGGACACCGGGGAGCTGTTTTTT,CASSVSQGDTGELFF
TRBD2,TRBV7-9,-,TRBJ2-3,TGTGCCAGCAGGTATAGCGGGAGAGGAACAGATACGCAGTATTTT,CASRYSGRGTDTQYF
-,TRBV5-4,-,TRBJ2-1,TGTGCCAGCAGCCCGGAGGGTGGGAAGCGCAGAAATGAGCAGTTCTTC,CASSPEGGKRRNEQFF
TRBD1,TRBV14,-,TRBJ2-7,TGTGCCAGCAGCCAGGGGGACAGGGTCGACTTC,CASSQGDRVDF
TRBD1,TRBV19,-,TRBJ1-3,TGTGCCAGTACCTCAGACAGGGGCTCTGGAAACACCATATATTTT,CASTSDRGSGNTIYF
TRBD2,TRBV6-2/TRBV6-3,-,TRBJ2-3,TGTGCCAGCAGCCGAGGGACTAGCGGGGGGGCCAAAGATACGCAGTATTTT,CASSRGTSGGAKDTQYF
-,TRBV30,-,TRBJ1-3,TGTGCCTGGACTCCCTCTGGAAACACCATATATTTT,CAWTPSGNTIYF
-,TRBV27,once,TRBJ1-1,TGTGCCAGCAGTGCCTCCAAGACTGCTCGCACTGAAGCTTTCTTT,CASSASKTARTEAFF